The 23 T cell receptor beta chains listed next were all sequenced from one sample in a study of CD4 T cells in relation to SARS-CoV-2 and coronaviruses. Produced via immunoSEQ multiplex PCR; TCRdb's table is partial and in-frame only. The sample consists of just over 25,000 clones, more than 75% of them appearing once. CD4+ T cells from unexposed donors were obtained before the COVID-19 pandemic (2011-2018). Isolation of CD4+ T cells took place after 10 days in culture. What these receptors recognize is not known. Source material: CD4+ T cells from PBMCs, cultured in vitro. The receptors were sampled from a human donor in good health.

In its sample, this clone was seen once. The chain uses TRBV10-3 and TRBJ2-5; possible D gene TRBD2, 6 bases. Germline V gives CDR1 ENHRY, CDR2 SYGVKD. This CDR3 is built from 13 residues. The V end was cut by 3 bases, the J end by 5 bases, with 10 bases between. Here the CDR3 DNA reads TGTGCCATCAGTGATGGAGGGGCCGAGACCCAGTACTTC. Protein product: CAISDGGAETQYF.

This clone was found once. V usage is TRBV5-1 and J usage is TRBJ1-1; TRBD1 agrees at 8 bases. With 4 bases clipped from V and 4 bases from J, the junction kept 6 bases outside the gene matches. CDR1 is SGHRS, CDR2 YFSETQ, per germline. The CDR3 covers 14 residues. Here the CDR3 DNA reads TGCGCCAGCAGCCCGGGACAGGTGGGCACTGAAGCTTTCTTT. Translated, it gives CASSPGQVGTEAFF.

V usage is TRBV7-2 and J usage is TRBJ2-3; no definite D call. This CDR3 has 14 residues. Germline CDR1 and CDR2: SGHTA and FQGNSA. The V end was cut by 0 bases, the J end by 8 bases, with 12 bases between. The DNA for the CDR3 is TGTGCCAGCAGCTTAGCGACAACCTCCGGTACGCAGTATTTT. Translating it yields CASSLATTSGTQYF. The entire variable domain, with the rest obtained from reference TRBV7-2 and TRBJ2-3, is as follows: GAGVSQSPSNKVTEKGKDVELRCDPISGHTALYWYRQSLGQGLEFLIYFQGNSAPDKSGLPSDRFSAERTGGSVSTLTIQRTQQEDSAVYLCASSLATTSGTQYFGPGTRLTVL.

This clone was found once. CDR3 in DNA: TGTGCCAGCAGCTTGGACCCAGGGGCAGGGATAGATACGCAGTATTTT. It encodes CASSLDPGAGIDTQYF. The J gene is TRBJ2-3, the V gene TRBV5-4; a possible D gene is TRBD1 (6 bases). The CDR3 has 16 residues. Germline V gene sequence: CDR1 SGHNT, CDR2 YYREEE (reference sequence). V was trimmed by 0 bases and J by 5 bases, leaving 16 bases between them.

CDR3 coding DNA: TGTGCCAGCAGCTTGGTTGGCCAGCGCTCCTACGAGCAGTACTTC. It yields the protein CASSLVGQRSYEQYF. The chain couples TRBV5-4 to TRBJ2-7; the D is unclear. The length of the CDR3 is 15 residues. The germline V gene encodes CDR1 SGHNT and CDR2 YYREEE (reference sequence). Trimming took off 0 bases at V and 0 bases at J, with 10 bases between the two ends. Combining the CDR3 with reference TRBV5-4 and TRBJ2-7 gives the whole variable domain ETGVTQSPTHLIKTRGQQVTLRCSSQSGHNTVSWYQQALGQGPQFIFQYYREEENGRGNFPPRFSGLQFPNYSSELNVNALELDDSALYLCASSLVGQRSYEQYFGPGTRLTVT.

This clone came up once. The chain links TRBV5-1 to TRBJ2-1; TRBD1 agrees at 9 bases. The CDR3 runs to 16 residues. With V trimmed by 2 bases and J by 2 bases, 5 bases remained unmatched. Germline V lookup: CDR1 SGHRS, CDR2 YFSETQ. The CDR3 sequence is CASSLPTGGPYNEQFF. CDR3 DNA: TGCGCCAGCAGCTTACCGACAGGGGGACCCTACAATGAGCAGTTCTTC.

The genes are TRBV4-3 and TRBJ1-6; D is unresolved. The germline V and J ends were trimmed by 2 bases and 7 bases, with 15 bases remaining between them. The germline V gene has CDR1 LGHNA and CDR2 YSLEER. There are 16 residues in the CDR3. The DNA for the CDR3 is TGCGCCAGCAGCCAAACCACGAGGACGGGCAATTCACCCCTCCACTTT. It encodes CASSQTTRTGNSPLHF.

The rearrangement joins TRBV2 to TRBJ2-3; 10 nucleotides line up with TRBD1. Per the germline V gene, CDR1 is SNHLY and CDR2 is FYNNEI. The CDR3 extends over 15 amino acids. The junction had 7 bases not matched to a gene; V was cut back by 6 bases and J by 4 bases. DNA for the CDR3: TGTGCCAGCAGCCCGACAGGGGGCGATGCAGATACGCAGTATTTT. Translating gives CASSPTGGDADTQYF.

The rearrangement links TRBV2 to TRBJ1-2; D possibly corresponds to TRBD1 (5 bases). Germline loops: CDR1 SNHLY, CDR2 FYNNEI. The V and J ends lost 7 bases and 0 bases respectively, with 15 bases between them. This CDR3 has 15 amino acids. The CDR3 is CASMRGVGSNYGYTF. CDR3 DNA: TGTGCCAGCATGAGGGGAGTAGGGTCTAACTATGGCTACACCTTC.

The V call is TRBV5-4, the J call TRBJ1-1; TRBD1 might be the D (6 bases). Germline values: CDR1 SGHNT, CDR2 YYREEE (reference sequence). V shed 4 bases and J shed 1 base, with 11 bases lying between them. There are 14 residues in the CDR3. The CDR3 loop is CASSTDRTNTEAFF. CDR3 DNA sequence: TGTGCCAGCAGCACCGACAGGACGAACACTGAAGCTTTCTTT. The complete variable domain, with remaining parts taken from reference TRBV5-4 and TRBJ1-1, reads ETGVTQSPTHLIKTRGQQVTLRCSSQSGHNTVSWYQQALGQGPQFIFQYYREEENGRGNFPPRFSGLQFPNYSSELNVNALELDDSALYLCASSTDRTNTEAFFGQGTRLTVV.

The gene calls are TRBV6-6 and TRBJ2-7, with no clear D. The CDR3 has 10 residues. Germline V gene lookup returns CDR1 MNHNY and CDR2 SVGAGI (reference sequence). V was trimmed by 8 bases and J by 2 bases, leaving 4 bases between them. CDR3: CASGTYEQYF. In nucleotides, the CDR3 is TGTGCCAGCGGAACCTACGAGCAGTACTTC.

The chain is built from TRBV19 and TRBJ1-6; 9 bases align to TRBD1. The CDR3 covers 14 residues. Trimming took 9 bases from V and 5 from J; bases not matched to a gene: 5. Germline CDR1 reads LNHDA; CDR2 reads SQIVND (reference sequence). CDR3 nucleotides: TGTGCCAGCCGGACAGGGGAAGATAATTCACCCCTCCACTTT. It translates to CASRTGEDNSPLHF.

The genes are TRBV2 and TRBJ2-5; D perhaps matches TRBD2 (6 bases). V gave up 4 bases and J gave up 1 base, with 7 bases separating them. Germline V gene data show CDR1 as SNHLY and CDR2 as FYNNEI. This CDR3 is 13 amino acids long. The CDR3, as DNA: TGTGCCAGCAGTGGGGACTCCCAAGAGACCCAGTACTTC. This translates into CASSGDSQETQYF.

CDR3 amino acids: CASSLQPSSGNTIYF. The CDR3, as DNA: TGTGCCAGCAGCTTACAACCCAGCTCTGGAAACACCATATATTTT. The chain links TRBV5-6 to TRBJ1-3; D uncertain. Germline V gene sequence: CDR1 SGHDT, CDR2 YYEEEE. V dropped 2 bases and J dropped 0 bases, with 9 bases sitting between them. The CDR3 has 15 residues.

This clone was seen a few times. The V gene is TRBV14, the J gene TRBJ1-3; a weak D match, TRBD1 (5 bases). In germline, CDR1 is SGHDN, CDR2 FVKESK. The CDR3 has 16 amino acids. Trimming took off 0 bases at V and 8 bases at J, with 17 bases between the two ends. CDR3 sequence: CASSQDTSLGGDTIYF. CDR3 sequence (DNA): TGTGCCAGCAGCCAAGATACCAGCCTTGGGGGAGACACCATATATTTT.

The chain carries TRBV12-5 and TRBJ1-4, with a possible D match to TRBD1 (6 bases). CDR1 and CDR2 (germline): LGHNT, FRNRAP. CDR3 size: 15 residues. V was pared by 6 bases and J by 5 bases, with 16 bases between. The CDR3 reads CASGPGQGKNEKLFF. Here the CDR3 DNA reads TGTGCTAGTGGACCGGGTCAGGGGAAGAATGAAAAACTGTTTTTT.

This sequence joins TRBV3-1 (or the pseudogene TRBV3-2) and TRBJ2-3, with D unresolved. Germline CDR1 LGHDT, CDR2 YNNKEL (reference sequence). V lost 4 bases, J lost 5 bases, and 7 bases lay in between. The CDR3 runs to 12 residues. For the CDR3, the DNA is TGTGCCAGCAGCCGCCGTTTAGATACGCAGTATTTT. This codes for CASSRRLDTQYF.

This clone showed up just once. V usage is TRBV7-2 and J usage is TRBJ2-1; 9 nucleotides line up with TRBD1. CDR1 is SGHTA and CDR2 is FQGNSA in the germline V gene. J lost 4 bases, V lost 3 bases, and 4 bases had no gene match. The CDR3 contains 15 residues. The CDR3 is CASSLVTGGYNEQFF. In DNA, the CDR3 is TGTGCCAGCAGCTTGGTGACAGGGGGATACAATGAGCAGTTCTTC.

V is TRBV4-1 and J is TRBJ2-6, with TRBD1 identical over 8 bases. The germline gives CDR1 MGHRA, CDR2 YSYEKL. V shed 1 base and J 4 bases; nucleotides not matched to a gene: 9. CDR3 length: 18 residues. CDR3 bases: TGCGCCAGCAGCCAAGGTGGCAGGGGGCGTACCGGGGCCAACGTCCTGACTTTC. Its protein product is CASSQGGRGRTGANVLTF.

V gene TRBV2 combines with J gene TRBJ1-2; 7 bases agree with TRBD1. Germline V gives CDR1 SNHLY, CDR2 FYNNEI. This CDR3 has 15 residues. J gave up 8 bases and V 6 bases, and 15 bases lay outside the gene matches. CDR3 in amino acids: CASRKERQGLQGYTF. The CDR3 DNA reads as TGTGCCAGCAGGAAGGAGAGACAGGGATTACAGGGCTACACCTTC.

CDR3: CASSVATSYTF. In DNA, the CDR3 is TGCGCCAGCAGCGTCGCTACGAGCTACACCTTC. This chain joins TRBV4-3 and TRBJ1-2; no reliable D call. CDR1 and CDR2 from the germline V gene are LGHNA and YSLEER. Trimming pared 5 bases from V and 9 bases from J, leaving 10 bases between. This CDR3 is 11 amino acids long.

V gene TRBV6-2 or TRBV6-3 combines with J gene TRBJ1-2; D unclear. Germline CDR1 MNHEY, CDR2 SVGEGT. Trimming took off 1 base at V and 6 bases at J, with 12 bases between the two ends. The CDR3 length is 14 residues. The CDR3 DNA follows: TGTGCCAGCAGTTACTATCATCCGAAGGATGGCTACACCTTC. Translating it yields CASSYYHPKDGYTF.

The chain couples TRBV7-2 to TRBJ1-5; tentatively, D is TRBD1 (6 bases). CDR3 size: 15 residues. The germline V gene encodes CDR1 SGHTA and CDR2 FQGNSA. V was trimmed by 2 bases and J by 3 bases, leaving 11 bases between them. The CDR3 DNA reads as TGTGCCAGCAGCTTATTCGCAGGGGCCAATCAGCCCCAGCATTTT. Its translation is CASSLFAGANQPQHF.